The 21 T cell receptor beta chains given below trace back to one sample, sequenced in a study of blood T cells in healthy people across ages. Together with a sample-barcoded 5' primer, a J-beta primer mix was included in a second PCR lasting roughly 6 to 12 cycles. TCRdb reanalysed the 5' RACE reads using MiXCR and keeps one entry per CDR3 protein. The repertoire holds approximately 810,000 distinct CDR3 sequences, with about 28% as singletons. What was sequenced was blood. These receptors were taken from a woman aged 80 or over in good health.

This clonotype was counted between two and nine times. The chain is built from TRBV24-1 and TRBJ2-3, with 10 nucleotides matching TRBD2. J gave up 5 bases and V 3 bases, and 7 bases lay outside the gene matches. There are 16 residues in the CDR3. In germline, CDR1 is KGHDR, CDR2 SFDVKD. CDR3 in amino acids: CATSDGAERGGDTQYF. CDR3 nucleotides: TGTGCCACCAGTGATGGGGCGGAGCGGGGGGGAGATACGCAGTATTTT.

Many counts were recorded for this clonotype. V is TRBV7-9 and J is TRBJ2-1, with a possible D match to TRBD1 (6 bases). This CDR3 is built from 16 residues. Trimming took off 1 base at V and 3 bases at J, with 13 bases between the two ends. CDR1 is SEHNR and CDR2 is FQNEAQ in the germline V gene (reference sequence). The CDR3 DNA is TGTGCCAGCAGCTTAGGTCAGGGGAAAGGCTACAATGAGCAGTTCTTC. Its translation: CASSLGQGKGYNEQFF.

A few counts support this clonotype. A single base separates this from a much larger clone, so it may be a read error. V gene TRBV29-1 combines with J gene TRBJ2-1; weak D call: TRBD1 (6 bases). CDR3 length: 11 residues. Germline CDR1 is SQVTM and CDR2 is ANQGSEA. V was clipped by 6 bases and J by 13 bases, with 16 bases between them. CDR3 nucleotide sequence: TGCAGCGTCGCGAAGGGGGAGACCCAGTTCTTC. This translates into CSVAKGETQFF.

This clonotype came up many times. V usage is TRBV28 and J usage is TRBJ2-1; D gene unclear. V was trimmed by 3 bases and J by 10 bases, leaving 4 bases between them. Germline CDR1 reads MDHEN; CDR2 reads SYDVKM. This CDR3 region has 10 residues. This CDR3 reads CASSFKEQFF. CDR3 sequence (DNA): TGTGCCAGCAGTTTTAAAGAGCAGTTCTTC.

Ten or more counts support this clonotype. This chain connects TRBV6-2 or TRBV6-3 to TRBJ2-5; a possible D gene is TRBD2 (6 bases). This CDR3 has 14 amino acids. The germline V and J ends were trimmed by 2 bases and 5 bases, with 12 bases remaining between them. Germline lookup yields CDR1 MNHEY and CDR2 SVGEGT. CDR3: CASSYATSRETQYF. CDR3 nucleotides: TGTGCCAGCAGTTACGCCACTAGCAGGGAGACCCAGTACTTC.

The rearrangement links TRBV7-8 to TRBJ2-1; TRBD2 aligns across 8 bases. The germline V gene encodes CDR1 SGHVS and CDR2 FQNEAQ. The J segment lost 9 bases and the V segment lost 1 base, leaving 11 bases of the junction unmatched. The CDR3 contains 16 residues. CDR3 region: CASSLGGAGAPSEQFF. CDR3 DNA sequence: TGTGCCAGCAGCTTAGGGGGAGCGGGGGCCCCTAGTGAGCAGTTCTTC.

This clonotype was picked up a small number of times. V gene TRBV5-1 combines with J gene TRBJ1-2; tentatively, D is TRBD1 (6 bases). V lost 4 bases and J lost 6, with 16 bases in between. The CDR3 extends over 14 amino acids. CDR1 and CDR2 (germline): SGHRS, YFSETQ. In DNA, the CDR3 is TGCGCCAGCAGCAGGGGGACTGTCCAGGATGGCTACACCTTC. Its translation is CASSRGTVQDGYTF.

This chain connects TRBV19 to TRBJ2-3; D might be TRBD2 (7 bases). Germline V gene lookup returns CDR1 LNHDA and CDR2 SQIVND (reference sequence). The CDR3 loop spans 14 amino acids. Between the trimmed V and J ends, which lost 5 bases and 7 bases, there was a span of 16 bases. The CDR3: CASSRGADSYTQYF. The CDR3 nucleotides read TGTGCCAGTAGTCGGGGGGCCGATTCTTATACGCAGTATTTT.

The genes are TRBV7-9 and TRBJ2-3; TRBD1 matches at 8 bases. Germline V gene lookup returns CDR1 SEHNR and CDR2 FQNEAQ (reference sequence). The CDR3 spans 17 residues. The ends lost 5 bases at V and 0 bases at J; junction bases unmatched: 10. The CDR3 loop reads CASSPRTGLKSTDTQYF. The CDR3 DNA is TGTGCCAGCAGCCCCAGGACAGGGCTGAAAAGCACAGATACGCAGTATTTT.

The chain joins TRBV12-3 or TRBV12-4 to TRBJ2-7; the match to TRBD1 covers 7 bases. V was pared by 9 bases and J by 0 bases, with 8 bases of the junction left unmatched. The CDR3 sequence is 14 residues long. The CDR3 DNA is TGTGCCAGTAAGCAGGACAGGCACTCCTACGAGCAGTACTTC. Its translation: CASKQDRHSYEQYF.

This clonotype was detected many times. The rearrangement links TRBV27 to TRBJ2-7; 8 bases line up with TRBD2. The CDR3 runs to 18 residues. Trimming removed 2 bases from V and 2 bases from J; junction bases left unmatched: 14. Germline lookup yields CDR1 MNHEY and CDR2 SMNVEV (reference sequence). The CDR3 protein is CASSLKFRTGGGTYEQYF. The DNA for the CDR3 is TGTGCCAGCAGTTTAAAATTTAGGACGGGCGGGGGGACCTACGAGCAGTACTTC.

Points on this clonotype: This may be a read error, as it is one base from a much larger clone. The chain combines TRBV7-2 with TRBJ1-1, with 7 bases that match TRBD1. The CDR3 covers 14 residues. J was trimmed by 4 bases and V by 0 bases; bases with no gene match: 2. Germline V gene data show CDR1 as SGHTA and CDR2 as FQGNSA. The CDR3 DNA follows: TGTGCCAGCAGCTTAGCGACAGGGCGCACTGAAGCTTTCTTT. Its protein product is CASSLATGRTEAFF.

This clonotype was seen repeatedly, ten times or more. The chain joins TRBV6-2 or TRBV6-3 to TRBJ2-3; 8 nucleotides agree with TRBD1. Germline CDR1 MNHEY, CDR2 SVGEGT. V trimming: 6 bases; J trimming: 4 bases; junction bases outside the gene matches: 9. The CDR3 loop spans 15 amino acids. The DNA of the CDR3 is TGTGCCAGCAGCCCCGGCAGGGGGCGGGCAGATACGCAGTATTTT. This gives the protein CASSPGRGRADTQYF.

This clonotype was observed at least ten times. The chain recombines TRBV6-2 or TRBV6-3 with TRBJ2-3, with a possible D match to TRBD1 (6 bases). Germline CDR1 and CDR2: MNHEY and SVGEGT. This CDR3 comprises 19 residues. V was shortened by 2 bases and J by 4 bases, with 25 bases between the two germline ends. The DNA for the CDR3 is TGTGCCAGCAGTTACAAGGAAAGCCCCCAGGGGATGGACGCAGATACGCAGTATTTT. Translating gives CASSYKESPQGMDADTQYF.

Ten or more counts support this clonotype. The J gene is TRBJ2-1, the V gene TRBV12-3 or TRBV12-4; D not certain. The CDR3 extends over 13 amino acids. The germline V and J ends were trimmed by 6 bases and 8 bases, with 14 bases remaining between them. This CDR3 is CASSDGENHEQFF. CDR3 sequence (DNA): TGTGCCAGCAGCGACGGAGAGAACCATGAGCAGTTCTTC.

This clonotype has a count of ten or more. This chain joins TRBV10-3 and TRBJ1-2; tentatively, D is TRBD1 (6 bases). Germline loops: CDR1 ENHRY, CDR2 SYGVKD. V gave up 6 bases and J gave up 4 bases, with 18 bases separating them. This CDR3 spans 15 amino acids. The CDR3 here is CAISEPGHSFYGYTF. The DNA for the CDR3 is TGTGCCATCAGCGAACCGGGACATTCTTTCTATGGCTACACCTTC.

This clonotype was counted a few times. The chain recombines TRBV7-2 with TRBJ2-5, with 7 bases aligning to TRBD1. This CDR3 is 15 amino acids long. The V segment lost 1 base and the J segment 11 bases; nucleotides outside the gene matches: 13. Germline CDR1 reads SGHTA; CDR2 reads FQGNSA. DNA for the CDR3: TGTGCCAGCAGCTTAGAAGGGACAGCTTACAATGAGCAGTACTTC. It yields the protein CASSLEGTAYNEQYF. Full variable domain (remainder filled in from reference TRBV7-2 and TRBJ2-5): GAGVSQSPSNKVTEKGKDVELRCDPISGHTALYWYRQSLGQGLEFLIYFQGNSAPDKSGLPSDRFSAERTGGSVSTLTIQRTQQEDSAVYLCASSLEGTAYNEQYFGPGTRLLVL.

This clonotype was counted ten times or more. The rearrangement links TRBV4-2 to TRBJ1-2; D gene ambiguous. The germline V gene encodes CDR1 LGHNA and CDR2 YNFKEQ. Trimming took 0 bases from V and 8 from J, leaving 10 bases between them. This CDR3 is 13 amino acids long. CDR3 loop: CASSQDRVGGYTF. The CDR3, as DNA: TGTGCCAGCAGCCAAGACCGGGTAGGAGGCTACACCTTC.

This clonotype was seen repeatedly, ten times or more. This chain links TRBV18 with TRBJ2-1; a possible D gene is TRBD2 (5 bases). This CDR3 comprises 15 residues. Trimming removed 0 bases from V and 3 bases from J, with 9 bases in between. Germline values: CDR1 KGHSH, CDR2 LQKENI. The chain's CDR3 is CASSPPQRNYNEQFF. In DNA form, the CDR3 reads TGTGCCAGCTCACCACCCCAGCGGAACTACAATGAGCAGTTCTTC.

About this clonotype itself: The final CDR3 position lacks the conserved phenylalanine or tryptophan, pointing to a likely read error. The chain uses TRBV20-1 and TRBJ1-6; maybe TRBD1 (5 bases). V was trimmed by 0 bases and J by 7 bases, leaving 16 bases between them. There are 16 residues in the CDR3. Germline V gene sequence: CDR1 DFQATT, CDR2 SNEGSKA (reference sequence). The DNA of the CDR3 is TGCAGTGCTAGAGACTCTCCGGGACGGAGAAATTCACCCCTCCACTGT. The encoded protein is CSARDSPGRRNSPLHC.

This clonotype was seen ten or more times. The V and J genes are TRBV6-2 or TRBV6-3 and TRBJ1-1; 7 bases are shared with TRBD1. V gave up 5 bases and J gave up 2 bases; unmatched junction bases: 8. Germline CDR1 reads MNHEY; CDR2 reads SVGEGT. The CDR3 length is 15 residues. The CDR3 sequence is CASSQRQGFNTEAFF. The CDR3 DNA reads TGTGCCAGCAGTCAAAGACAGGGCTTCAACACTGAAGCTTTCTTT.